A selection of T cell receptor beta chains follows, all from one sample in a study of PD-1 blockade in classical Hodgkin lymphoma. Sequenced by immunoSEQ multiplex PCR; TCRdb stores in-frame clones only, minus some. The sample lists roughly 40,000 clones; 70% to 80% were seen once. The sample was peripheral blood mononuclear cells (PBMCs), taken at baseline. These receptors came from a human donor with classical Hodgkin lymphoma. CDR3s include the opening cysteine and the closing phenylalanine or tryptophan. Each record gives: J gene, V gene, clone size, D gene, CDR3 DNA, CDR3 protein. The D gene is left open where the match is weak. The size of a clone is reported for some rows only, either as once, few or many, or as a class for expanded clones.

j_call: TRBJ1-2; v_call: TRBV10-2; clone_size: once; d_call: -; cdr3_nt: TGCGCCAGCAGTGAGAGGGGCACTAACTATGGCTACACCTTC; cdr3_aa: CASSERGTNYGYTF
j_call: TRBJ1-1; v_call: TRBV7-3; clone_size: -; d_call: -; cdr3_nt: TGTGCCAGCAGCTTAACGTCCTACACTGAAGCTTTCTTT; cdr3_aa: CASSLTSYTEAFF
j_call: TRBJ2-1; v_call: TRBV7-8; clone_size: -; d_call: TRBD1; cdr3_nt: TGTGCCAGCAGCTTAGGGGGACAGGGAGTCGGTTATGAGCAGTTCTTC; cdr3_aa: CASSLGGQGVGYEQFF
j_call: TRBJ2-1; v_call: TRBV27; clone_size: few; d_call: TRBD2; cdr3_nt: TGTGCCAGCAGCCAGCGGGAGGGGACCCATGAGCAGTTCTTC; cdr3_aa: CASSQREGTHEQFF
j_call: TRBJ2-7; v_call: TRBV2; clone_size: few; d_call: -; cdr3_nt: TGTGCCAGCACCTTATCTAACCCTCGCTCCTACGAGCAGTACTTC; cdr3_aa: CASTLSNPRSYEQYF
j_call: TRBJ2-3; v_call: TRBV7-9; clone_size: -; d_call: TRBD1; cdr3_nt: TGTGCCAGCAGCTGGGGGACAGGGAGCACAGATACGCAGTATTTT; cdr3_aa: CASSWGTGSTDTQYF
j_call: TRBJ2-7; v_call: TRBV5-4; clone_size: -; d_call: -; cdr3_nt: TGTGCCAGCAGCCTCAGTGCTAACGAGCAGTACTTC; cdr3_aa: CASSLSANEQYF
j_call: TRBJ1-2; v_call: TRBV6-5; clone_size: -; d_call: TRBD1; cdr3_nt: TGTGCCAGCAGTTACGCAGGGGGAGACGACGGCTACACCTTC; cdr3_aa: CASSYAGGDDGYTF
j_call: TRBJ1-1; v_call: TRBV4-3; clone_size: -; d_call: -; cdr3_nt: TGCGCCAGCCGCGTGAGCGAGACAAACACTGAAGCTTTCTTT; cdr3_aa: CASRVSETNTEAFF
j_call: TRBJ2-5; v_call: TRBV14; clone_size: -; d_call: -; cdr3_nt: TGTGCCAGCACCCAGTCCGGGTTAGGGGGCCAGTACTTC; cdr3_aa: CASTQSGLGGQYF
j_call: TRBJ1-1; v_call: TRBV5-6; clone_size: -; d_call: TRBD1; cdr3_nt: TGTGCCAGCAGCTTGACAGGGGCCCCTGAAGCTTTCTTT; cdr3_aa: CASSLTGAPEAFF
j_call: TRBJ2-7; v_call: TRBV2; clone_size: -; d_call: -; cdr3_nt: TGTGCCAGCCGGACGTACGAGCAGTACTTC; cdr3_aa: CASRTYEQYF
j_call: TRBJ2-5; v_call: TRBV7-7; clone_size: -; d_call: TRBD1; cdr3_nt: TGTGCCAGCAGCTTTCGACAGGGACAAGAGACCCAGTACTTC; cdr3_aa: CASSFRQGQETQYF
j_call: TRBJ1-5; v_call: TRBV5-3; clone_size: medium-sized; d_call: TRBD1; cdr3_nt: TGTGCCAGAAGCCGGGACAGAGCGAGGGGACAGCCCCAGCATTTT; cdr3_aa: CARSRDRARGQPQHF
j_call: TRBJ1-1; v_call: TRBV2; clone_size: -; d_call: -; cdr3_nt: TGTGCCAGTGGGACCCAGGTTGGTGGGAACACTGAAGCTTTCTTT; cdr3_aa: CASGTQVGGNTEAFF
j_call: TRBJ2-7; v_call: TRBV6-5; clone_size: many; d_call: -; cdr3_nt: TGTGCTTACACTGCGTCTAGCTCCTACGAGCAGTACTTC; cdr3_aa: CAYTASSSYEQYF
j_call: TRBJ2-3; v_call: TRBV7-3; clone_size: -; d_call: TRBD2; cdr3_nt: TGTGCCAGCAGCCCCCTGGGTAGCGGGACGCAGTATTTT; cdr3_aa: CASSPLGSGTQYF
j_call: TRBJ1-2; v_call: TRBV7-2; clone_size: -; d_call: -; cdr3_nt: TGTGCCAGCAGCCCTCAACCACAGGGAGTAAGTGGCTACACCTTC; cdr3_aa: CASSPQPQGVSGYTF
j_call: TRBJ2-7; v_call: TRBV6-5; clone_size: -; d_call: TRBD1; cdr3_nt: TGTGCCAGCAGAATTACAGGGGGCGACTACGAGCAGTACTTC; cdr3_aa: CASRITGGDYEQYF
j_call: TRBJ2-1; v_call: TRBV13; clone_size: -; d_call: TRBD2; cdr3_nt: TGTGCCAGCAGCCGGGGACTAGCGGGGGGGTTCGATGAGCAGTTCTTC; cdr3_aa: CASSRGLAGGFDEQFF
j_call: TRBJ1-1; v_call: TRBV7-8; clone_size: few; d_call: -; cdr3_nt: TGTGCCAGCAGCTTAGACTCTTTCCCTGAAGCTTTCTTT; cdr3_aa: CASSLDSFPEAFF
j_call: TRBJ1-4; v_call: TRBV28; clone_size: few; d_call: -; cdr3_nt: TGTGCCAGCAGTTTGGGAACGGTCGAAAAACTGTTTTTT; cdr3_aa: CASSLGTVEKLFF
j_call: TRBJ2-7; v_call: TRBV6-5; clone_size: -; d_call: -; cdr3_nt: TGTGCCAGCAGTTCCGAGGGGACTTACGAGCAGTACTTC; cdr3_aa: CASSSEGTYEQYF
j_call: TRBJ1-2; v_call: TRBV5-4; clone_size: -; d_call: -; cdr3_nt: TGTGCCAGCAGCTTATCCCAAACGAGGTCCTACTATGGCTACACCTTC; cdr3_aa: CASSLSQTRSYYGYTF
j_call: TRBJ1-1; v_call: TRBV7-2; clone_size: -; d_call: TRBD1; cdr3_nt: TGTGCCAGCAGCTCGCATTGGACAGGGGACACTGAAGCTTTCTTT; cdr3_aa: CASSSHWTGDTEAFF
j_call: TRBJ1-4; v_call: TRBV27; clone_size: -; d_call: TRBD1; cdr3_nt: TGTGCCAGCAGTGGCCGATTATCGGGACAGGCGGAAAAACTGTTTTTT; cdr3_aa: CASSGRLSGQAEKLFF
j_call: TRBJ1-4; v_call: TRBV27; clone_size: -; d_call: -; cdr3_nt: TGTGCCAGCACCGGAAGGGCGGCCTCGGGGGAAAAACTGTTTTTT; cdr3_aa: CASTGRAASGEKLFF
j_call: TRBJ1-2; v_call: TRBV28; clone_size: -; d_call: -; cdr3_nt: TGTGCCAGCAGTACAACAAGGTGGGGCTACACCTTC; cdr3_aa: CASSTTRWGYTF
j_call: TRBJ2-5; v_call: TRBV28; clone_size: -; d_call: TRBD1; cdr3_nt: TGTGCCAGCAGCGACCCGGACAGGCATCAAGAGACCCAGTACTTC; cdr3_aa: CASSDPDRHQETQYF
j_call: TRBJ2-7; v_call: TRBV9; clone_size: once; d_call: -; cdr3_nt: TGTGCCAGCAGCGTAGCTCTTACTGCCTACGAGCAGTACTTC; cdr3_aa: CASSVALTAYEQYF
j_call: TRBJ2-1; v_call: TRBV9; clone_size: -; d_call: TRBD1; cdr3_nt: TGTGCCAGCAGAGAACCGGGACAGGGGAAGGATTTTAGGCAGTTCTTC; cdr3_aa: CASREPGQGKDFRQFF
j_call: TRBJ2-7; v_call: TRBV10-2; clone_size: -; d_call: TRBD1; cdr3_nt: TGCGCCACCCATGTACAGGGGAGCTCCTACGAGCAGTACTTC; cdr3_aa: CATHVQGSSYEQYF
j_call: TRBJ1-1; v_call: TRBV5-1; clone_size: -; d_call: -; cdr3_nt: TGCGCCAGCAGACCTGGCGAGGGTCCGCGGACTGAAGCTTTCTTT; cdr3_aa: CASRPGEGPRTEAFF
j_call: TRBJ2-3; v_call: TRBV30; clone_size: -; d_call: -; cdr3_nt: TGTGCCTGGAGTTTAGGGGTGTGGGCAGGAGGGGCAGATACGCAGTATTTT; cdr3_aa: CAWSLGVWAGGADTQYF
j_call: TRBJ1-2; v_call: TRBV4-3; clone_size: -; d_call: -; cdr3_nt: TGCGCCAGCAGCCAAGACAGGGAGGCTTACTATGGCTACACCTTC; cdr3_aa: CASSQDREAYYGYTF
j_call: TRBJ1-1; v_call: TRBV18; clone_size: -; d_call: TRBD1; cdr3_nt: TGTGCCAGCTCACCTCTGGGACAGGGAATCTTT; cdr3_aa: CASSPLGQGIF
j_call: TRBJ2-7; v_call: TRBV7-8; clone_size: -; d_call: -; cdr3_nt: TGTGCCAGCAGCTTAGTCGGGCATTACGAGCAGTACTTC; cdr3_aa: CASSLVGHYEQYF
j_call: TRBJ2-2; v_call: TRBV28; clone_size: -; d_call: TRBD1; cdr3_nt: TGTGCCAGCCGGGACAGTTTCTACACCGGGGAGCTGTTTTTT; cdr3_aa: CASRDSFYTGELFF
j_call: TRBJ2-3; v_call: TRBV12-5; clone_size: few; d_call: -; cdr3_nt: TGTGCTAGTGGTTTGGGGGATGCGGGGCGAGGCACAGATACGCAGTATTTT; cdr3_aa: CASGLGDAGRGTDTQYF
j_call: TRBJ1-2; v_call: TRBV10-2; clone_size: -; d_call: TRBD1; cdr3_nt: TGCGCCAGCAGTGAGGGGACAGCAGCTAACTATGGCTACACCTTC; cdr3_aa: CASSEGTAANYGYTF
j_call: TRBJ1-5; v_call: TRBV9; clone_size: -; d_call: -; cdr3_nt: TGTGCCAGCAGCACGTGGGGGGTTGGTCAGCCCCAGCATTTT; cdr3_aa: CASSTWGVGQPQHF
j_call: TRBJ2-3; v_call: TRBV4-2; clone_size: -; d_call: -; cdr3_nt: TGTGCCAGCAGCCAAGTGAGTGCAGGGGGGTCTAGCACAGATACGCAGTATTTT; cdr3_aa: CASSQVSAGGSSTDTQYF
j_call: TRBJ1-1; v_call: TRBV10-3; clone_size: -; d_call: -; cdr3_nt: TGTGCCGCCGGCCGGAACACTGAAGCTTTCTTT; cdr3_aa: CAAGRNTEAFF
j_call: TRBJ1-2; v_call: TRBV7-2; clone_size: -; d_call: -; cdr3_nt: TGTGCCAGCAGACTCTTCGAGAGGGAAGGCTACACCTTC; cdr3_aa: CASRLFEREGYTF
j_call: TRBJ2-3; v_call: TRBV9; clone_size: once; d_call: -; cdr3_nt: TGTGCCAGCAGTGAGAGGACAGATACGCAGTATTTT; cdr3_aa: CASSERTDTQYF
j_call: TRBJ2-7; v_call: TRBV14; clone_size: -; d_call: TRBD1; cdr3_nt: TGTGCCAGCAGCCAAATACAGGGGGCGGTTTACGAGCAGTACTTC; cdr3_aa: CASSQIQGAVYEQYF
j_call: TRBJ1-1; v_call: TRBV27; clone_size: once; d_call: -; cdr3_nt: TGTGCCAGCAGTCCGGGACGGATAAACACTGAAGCTTTCTTT; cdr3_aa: CASSPGRINTEAFF
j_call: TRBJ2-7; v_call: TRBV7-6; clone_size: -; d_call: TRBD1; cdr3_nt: TGTGCCAGCAGCCCGGGGACAGGATTGGTCGAGCAGTACTTC; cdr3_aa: CASSPGTGLVEQYF
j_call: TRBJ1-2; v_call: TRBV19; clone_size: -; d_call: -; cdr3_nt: TGTGCCAGCCAACGGGGAATCTATGGCTACACCTTC; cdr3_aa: CASQRGIYGYTF
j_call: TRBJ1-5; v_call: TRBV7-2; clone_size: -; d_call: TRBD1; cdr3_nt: TGTGCCAGCAGCTTAAAAGGGGGCGTCCAGCCCCAGCATTTT; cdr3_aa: CASSLKGGVQPQHF
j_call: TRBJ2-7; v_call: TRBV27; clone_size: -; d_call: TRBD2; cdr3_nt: TGTGCCACCCTTACTAGCGGGTTGTACTACGAGCAGTACTTC; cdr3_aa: CATLTSGLYYEQYF
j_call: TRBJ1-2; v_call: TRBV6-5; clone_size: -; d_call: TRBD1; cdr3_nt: TGTGCCAGCAGTTACTCCTGGACAGGGGGCGACTATGGCTACACCTTC; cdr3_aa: CASSYSWTGGDYGYTF
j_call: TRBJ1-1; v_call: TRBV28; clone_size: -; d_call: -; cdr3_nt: TGTGCCAGCAGAGAATCGGCTGGGTCTCTACCTGAAGCTTTCTTT; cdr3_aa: CASRESAGSLPEAFF
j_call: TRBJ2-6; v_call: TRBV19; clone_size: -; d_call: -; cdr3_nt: TGTGCCAGTAGTATGGAGGAGGGATCTGGGGCCAACGTCCTGACTTTC; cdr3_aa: CASSMEEGSGANVLTF
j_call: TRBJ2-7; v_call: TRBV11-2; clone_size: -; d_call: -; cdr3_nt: TGTGCCAGCAGCTTGAGGGGTCTATGGGGTTACGAGCAGTACTTC; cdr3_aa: CASSLRGLWGYEQYF
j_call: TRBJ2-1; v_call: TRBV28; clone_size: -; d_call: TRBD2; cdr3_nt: TGTGCCAGCAGTTTAGGACTAGCGGCGAACAATGAGCAGTTCTTC; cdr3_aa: CASSLGLAANNEQFF
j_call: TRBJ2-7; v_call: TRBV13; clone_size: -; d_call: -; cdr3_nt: TGTGCCAGCAGCTTAGGCTATGTCGGCTACGAGCAGTACTTC; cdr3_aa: CASSLGYVGYEQYF
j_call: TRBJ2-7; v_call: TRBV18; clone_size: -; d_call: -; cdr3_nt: TGTGCCAGCTCACCTTCAGGCAGGGTTAGATCCTACGAGCAGTACTTC; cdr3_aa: CASSPSGRVRSYEQYF
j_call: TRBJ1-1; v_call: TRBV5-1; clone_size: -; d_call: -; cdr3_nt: TGCGCCAGCAGCTTGGAGAGGGGTGGTGCGGCTTTCTTT; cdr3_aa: CASSLERGGAAFF